This TCR beta chain was recovered during a study of cytomegalovirus exposure and HLA in healthy donors. The table lists this clone with a few counts. The primer mix had 60 Vbeta and 13 Jbeta primers. Libraries were prepared by immunoSEQ multiplex PCR; TCRdb keeps only in-frame clonotypes and omits some of them. Of about 130,000 clones in the sample, about 78% are singletons; the top ten hold about 3%. CDR3 length: 15 amino acids. Germline V gene data show CDR1 as LNHNV and CDR2 as YYDKDF (reference sequence). J lost 2 bases, V lost 8 bases, and 11 bases had no gene match. This TCR derives from a human donor in good health. This chain links TRBV15 with TRBJ2-7, with 8 bases aligning to TRBD1. The material sequenced was PBMCs. The CDR3 nucleotides read TGTGCCACCTCACAGGGGGGATCGTGGGCCTACGAGCAGTACTTC. It translates to CATSQGGSWAYEQYF.